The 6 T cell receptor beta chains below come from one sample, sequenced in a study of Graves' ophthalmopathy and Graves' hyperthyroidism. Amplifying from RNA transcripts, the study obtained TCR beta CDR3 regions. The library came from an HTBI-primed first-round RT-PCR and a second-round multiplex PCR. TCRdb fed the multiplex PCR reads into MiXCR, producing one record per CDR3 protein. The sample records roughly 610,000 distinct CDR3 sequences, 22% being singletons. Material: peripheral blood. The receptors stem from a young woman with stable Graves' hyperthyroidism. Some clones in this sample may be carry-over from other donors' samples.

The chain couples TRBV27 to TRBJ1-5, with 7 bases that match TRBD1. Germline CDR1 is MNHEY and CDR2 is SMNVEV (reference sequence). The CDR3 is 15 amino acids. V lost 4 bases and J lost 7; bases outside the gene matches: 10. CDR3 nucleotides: TGTGCCAGCAGTTCAGACCGACAGGGATGGCAGCCCCAGCATTTT. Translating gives CASSSDRQGWQPQHF.

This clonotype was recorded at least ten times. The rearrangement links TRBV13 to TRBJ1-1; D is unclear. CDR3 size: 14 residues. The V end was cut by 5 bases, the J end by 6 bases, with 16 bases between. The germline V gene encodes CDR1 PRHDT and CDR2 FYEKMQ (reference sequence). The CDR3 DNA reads TGTGCCAGCAGCCACTGGACGGATAGTGCTGAAGCTTTCTTT. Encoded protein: CASSHWTDSAEAFF.

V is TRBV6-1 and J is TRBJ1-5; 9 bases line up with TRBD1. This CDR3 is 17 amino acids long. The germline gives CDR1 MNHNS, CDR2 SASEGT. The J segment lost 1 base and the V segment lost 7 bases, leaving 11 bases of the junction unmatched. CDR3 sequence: CASTLTTGTGSNQPQHF. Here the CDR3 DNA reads TGTGCCAGCACCTTAACCACCGGGACAGGGAGCAATCAGCCCCAGCATTTT.

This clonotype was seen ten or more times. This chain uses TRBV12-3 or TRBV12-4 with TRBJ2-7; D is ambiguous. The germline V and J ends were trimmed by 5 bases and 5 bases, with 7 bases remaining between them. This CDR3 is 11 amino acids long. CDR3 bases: TGTGCCAGCAGTGCCGCCCACGAGCAGTACTTC. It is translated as CASSAAHEQYF.

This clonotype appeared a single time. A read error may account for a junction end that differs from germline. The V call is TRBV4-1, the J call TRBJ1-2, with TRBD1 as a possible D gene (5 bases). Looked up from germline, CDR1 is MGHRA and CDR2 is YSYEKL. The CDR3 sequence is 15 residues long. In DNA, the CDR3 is TGCGCCAGCCGCCAAGGGGAGGGTTTCAACTATGGCTACACCTTC. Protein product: CASRQGEGFNYGYTF.

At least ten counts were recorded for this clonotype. This CDR3 is CASSLSSASSYEQYF. CDR3 bases: TGTGCCAGCAGCTTATCTAGCGCAAGCTCCTACGAGCAGTACTTC. The chain joins TRBV11-2 to TRBJ2-7, with D possibly matching TRBD2 (6 bases). The CDR3 covers 15 residues. Per the germline V gene, CDR1 is SGHAT and CDR2 is FQNNGV. The V end was cut by 2 bases, the J end by 0 bases, with 11 bases between.